These 17 T cell receptor beta chains originate from one sample sequenced in a study of blood T cell repertoires in COVID-19. Data came from immunoSEQ multiplex PCR; TCRdb stores just in-frame clones and leaves some out. The sample holds fewer than 200,000 clones, about nine tenths seen once. The sample taken for sequencing was peripheral blood. The receptors derive from a man in his 70s with active or convalescent COVID-19.

The chain recombines TRBV11-2 with TRBJ2-1; a weak D match, TRBD1 (8 bases). The CDR3 contains 16 residues. V was trimmed by 5 bases and J by 2 bases, leaving 16 bases between them. CDR1 and CDR2 (germline): SGHAT, FQNNGV. The CDR3 loop is CASSPNRGGTYNEQFF. CDR3 nucleotide sequence: TGTGCCAGCAGCCCAAACAGGGGGGGCACCTACAATGAGCAGTTCTTC. Full variable domain (missing parts from reference TRBV11-2 and TRBJ2-1): EAGVAQSPRYKIIEKRQSVAFWCNPISGHATLYWYQQILGQGPKLLIQFQNNGVVDDSQLPKDRFSAERLKGVDSTLKIQPAKLEDSAVYLCASSPNRGGTYNEQFFGPGTRLTVL.

This clone has a single count. The chain has TRBV25-1 and TRBJ2-1, with TRBD1 as a possible D gene (6 bases). Germline V lookup: CDR1 MGHDK, CDR2 SYGVNS. V shed 4 bases and J shed 8 bases, with 21 bases lying between them. The CDR3 covers 16 residues. The CDR3 DNA is TGTGCCAGCAGTGTTAGGGGGACCGCTTTGGGACATGAGCAGTTCTTC. Translated: CASSVRGTALGHEQFF. Full variable domain (missing parts from reference TRBV25-1 and TRBJ2-1): EADIYQTPRYLVIGTGKKITLECSQTMGHDKMYWYQQDPGMELHLIHYSYGVNSTEKGDLSSESTVSRIRTEHFPLTLESARPSHTSQYLCASSVRGTALGHEQFFGPGTRLTVL.

The gene calls are TRBV6-5 and TRBJ1-1; the D is unclear. Deletions cut 2 bases from V and 4 bases from J, with 8 bases between. This CDR3 is built from 13 residues. CDR1 MNHEY and CDR2 SVGAGI come from the germline V gene. CDR3 sequence reads: CASSYPKSTEAFF. CDR3 DNA: TGTGCCAGCAGTTACCCAAAGAGCACTGAAGCTTTCTTT.

The chain joins TRBV7-9 to TRBJ1-1; D gene unclear. Germline V gene data show CDR1 as SEHNR and CDR2 as FQNEAQ (reference sequence). CDR3 length equals 13 residues. V was shortened by 5 bases and J by 0 bases, with 7 bases between the two germline ends. The CDR3 coding sequence is TGTGCCAGCAGCCATACGGTGAACACTGAAGCTTTCTTT. Translated: CASSHTVNTEAFF.

The chain uses TRBV18 and TRBJ1-1; a possible D gene is TRBD1 (5 bases). CDR1 and CDR2 from the germline V gene are KGHSH and LQKENI. The CDR3 has 15 residues. Trimming took 3 bases from V and 1 from J, leaving 12 bases between them. CDR3 DNA sequence: TGTGCCAGCTCACCTCTCGACAGTGGGAACACTGAAGCTTTCTTT. Protein sequence: CASSPLDSGNTEAFF. The full variable domain, in which reference TRBV18 and TRBJ1-1 provide the parts outside the CDR3, is NAGVMQNPRHLVRRRGQEARLRCSPMKGHSHVYWYRQLPEEGLKFMVYLQKENIIDESGMPKERFSAEFPKEGPSILRIQQVVRGDSAAYFCASSPLDSGNTEAFFGQGTRLTVV.

This rearrangement joins TRBV9 to TRBJ2-2; TRBD2 matches 11 bases. J lost 7 bases, V lost 0 bases, and 8 bases had no gene match. The CDR3 totals 17 residues. The germline V gene has CDR1 SGDLS and CDR2 YYNGEE. The CDR3 sequence is CASSVVGSGGAGGELFF. CDR3 sequence (DNA): TGTGCCAGCAGCGTAGTGGGTAGCGGGGGGGCCGGCGGGGAGCTGTTTTTT.

This chain joins TRBV5-1 and TRBJ1-2; no clear D gene. Germline V gene sequence: CDR1 SGHRS, CDR2 YFSETQ. The CDR3 contains 13 residues. V lost 0 bases to trimming and J lost 4 bases, with 7 bases between them. As DNA, the CDR3 is TGCGCCAGCAGCTTGGCCGAAGCCTATGGCTACACCTTC. This gives the protein CASSLAEAYGYTF.

The chain links TRBV7-9 to TRBJ2-7; D may be TRBD1 (5 bases). CDR3 length: 12 amino acids. Looked up from germline, CDR1 is SEHNR and CDR2 is FQNEAQ (reference sequence). Trimming stripped 5 bases from V and 3 bases from J, with 8 bases between. CDR3 loop: CASSQTDYEQYF. CDR3 bases: TGTGCCAGCAGCCAGACAGACTACGAGCAGTACTTC. Looking up the rest from reference TRBV7-9 and TRBJ2-7 gives the full variable domain: DTGVSQNPRHKITKRGQNVTFRCDPISEHNRLYWYRQTLGQGPEFLTYFQNEAQLEKSRLLSDRFSAERPKGSFSTLEIQRTEQGDSAMYLCASSQTDYEQYFGPGTRLTVT.

The genes are TRBV18 and TRBJ1-2; D unclear. The CDR3 extends over 16 amino acids. The V gene's germline CDR1 is KGHSH and CDR2 LQKENI. Trimming removed 3 bases from V and 5 bases from J, with 19 bases in between. CDR3 loop: CASSPVPSSGIYGYTF. In nucleotides, the CDR3 is TGTGCCAGCTCACCGGTTCCATCGAGCGGGATATATGGCTACACCTTC.

The table lists this clone with a count of one. The V gene is TRBV28, the J gene TRBJ1-1, with 9 bases identical to TRBD1. V lost 7 bases, J lost 1 base, and 4 bases stayed unmatched. Germline V gene lookup returns CDR1 MDHEN and CDR2 SYDVKM. This CDR3 has 14 amino acids. CDR3 nucleotides: TGTGCCAGCACCGGGGACAGGGCGAACACTGAAGCTTTCTTT. Translated: CASTGDRANTEAFF.

The J gene is TRBJ2-7, the V gene TRBV6-4; 8 bases line up with TRBD1. In germline, CDR1 is MRHNA, CDR2 SNTAGT. This CDR3 region has 13 residues. V was pared by 5 bases and J by 9 bases, with 9 bases of the junction left unmatched. CDR3 in amino acids: CASSRETGERQYF. The CDR3 nucleotides read TGTGCCAGCAGTCGCGAGACAGGGGAACGGCAGTACTTC.

The chain recombines TRBV11-3 with TRBJ2-1; perhaps TRBD2 as D (5 bases). CDR3 length equals 17 residues. The ends were cut back, 1 base at V and 0 bases at J, with 13 bases in the middle. Germline CDR1 SGHNT, CDR2 YENEEA. The CDR3, as DNA: TGTGCCAGCAGCTTAGGGGCAGGACTTAGCTCCTACAATGAGCAGTTCTTC. Translated: CASSLGAGLSSYNEQFF.

The V call is TRBV28, the J call TRBJ1-2; possible D gene TRBD1, 6 bases. Looked up from germline, CDR1 is MDHEN and CDR2 is SYDVKM. The V end lost 6 bases, the J end lost 8 bases, and 19 bases lay between the germline ends. The CDR3 is 14 residues long. The CDR3 region is CASRSPQGVDGYTF. For the CDR3, the DNA is TGTGCCAGCAGGTCTCCACAGGGTGTGGACGGCTACACCTTC.

The chain carries TRBV18 and TRBJ2-5; 11 bases agree with TRBD2. Losses at the gene ends were 1 base for V and 2 bases for J; bases not matched to a gene: 3. The CDR3 runs 16 residues. Germline loops: CDR1 KGHSH, CDR2 LQKENI. Written as DNA, the CDR3 is TGTGCCAGCTCACCACAGGTAGCGGGAGGGCAAGAGACCCAGTACTTC. Its translation is CASSPQVAGGQETQYF.

This chain connects TRBV30 to TRBJ1-6, with a possible D match to TRBD1 (5 bases). The germline CDR1 and CDR2 sequences are GTSNPN and SVGIG (reference sequence). The CDR3 runs to 15 residues. V was pared by 4 bases and J by 7 bases, with 17 bases between. CDR3 sequence reads: CAWTPPGHQNSPLHF. CDR3 in DNA: TGTGCCTGGACACCCCCCGGACATCAGAATTCACCCCTCCACTTT.

DNA for the CDR3: TGTGCCAGCAGCACGCTAGGGACAGGGCAAGAATCCTACGAGCAGTACTTC. Protein product: CASSTLGTGQESYEQYF. The chain couples TRBV9 to TRBJ2-7; 9 bases are shared with TRBD1. Germline V lookup: CDR1 SGDLS, CDR2 YYNGEE. CDR3 length equals 17 residues. J lost 1 base, V lost 4 bases, and 12 bases had no gene match.

The chain carries TRBV9 and TRBJ1-2; D remains unclear. CDR1 and CDR2 from the germline V gene are SGDLS and YYNGEE. Trimming shortened V by 4 bases and J by 4 bases, and 8 bases separated the two germline ends. The length of the CDR3 is 12 residues. Here the CDR3 DNA reads TGTGCCAGCAGCCCAGAGGGCTATGGCTACACCTTC. Translated, it gives CASSPEGYGYTF.